This is a list of T cell receptor beta chains from one sample in a study of T cell changes during pregnancy in multiple sclerosis. Generated by immunoSEQ multiplex PCR, the TCRdb table keeps only in-frame clones and is missing some. The profile shows 33,000 or so clones, around 92% of them singletons. The sequencing used CD8+ T cells from peripheral blood mononuclear cells, collected in the second trimester of pregnancy. The origin of the receptors is a female donor in good health, enrolled as a control in a pregnancy study. CDR3s include the opening cysteine and the closing phenylalanine or tryptophan. The D gene is left open where the match is weak. Size is omitted from some rows. Given values are once, few, many or a class for expanded clones.

>.|once|TRBV2|TRBJ2-1
CASREDGYNEQFF
TGTGCCAGCAGGGAGGACGGATACAATGAGCAGTTCTTC
>.|.|TRBV27|TRBJ1-2
CASSLERGGGYTF
TGTGCCAGCAGTTTGGAGAGGGGGGGTGGCTACACCTTC
>TRBD2|.|TRBV6-6|TRBJ2-1
CASSHLGLAEYNEQFF
TGTGCCAGCAGTCACCTGGGACTAGCGGAGTACAATGAGCAGTTCTTC
>.|.|TRBV9|TRBJ1-1
CASSVDPGSTEAFF
TGTGCCAGCAGCGTAGATCCGGGTTCCACCGAAGCTTTCTTT
>.|few|TRBV7-2|TRBJ2-7
CASSPRVAGSYEQYF
TGTGCCAGCAGCCCACGGGTGGCAGGGTCCTACGAGCAGTACTTC
>TRBD1|once|TRBV12-5|TRBJ2-1
CASGLGGAYNEQFF
TGTGCTAGTGGTTTAGGGGGCGCATACAATGAGCAGTTCTTC
>.|.|TRBV29-1|TRBJ2-7
CSVRLDSRSYYEQYF
TGCAGCGTTAGGCTAGACAGTCGATCCTACTACGAGCAGTACTTC
>.|once|TRBV19|TRBJ1-4
CASGGEGYATNEKLFF
TGTGCCAGCGGCGGGGAGGGGTATGCAACTAATGAAAAACTGTTTTTT
>.|.|TRBV6-1|TRBJ1-1
CASSEALLRGTNTEAFF
TGTGCCAGCAGTGAAGCGCTTCTACGGGGGACGAACACTGAAGCTTTCTTT
>TRBD1|.|TRBV13|TRBJ1-2
CASSSEGTGRGYTF
TGTGCCAGCAGCTCAGAAGGGACAGGGCGAGGCTACACCTTC
>.|.|TRBV4-1|TRBJ1-1
CASRARSHTLNTEAFF
TGCGCCAGCAGGGCGAGGTCCCACACATTGAACACTGAAGCTTTCTTT
>.|.|TRBV5-6|TRBJ2-6
CASRQDNSGANVLTF
TGTGCCAGCAGGCAAGACAACTCTGGGGCCAACGTCCTGACTTTC
>.|.|TRBV4-1|TRBJ2-3
CASSVGTTDTQYF
TGCGCCAGCAGTGTGGGCACCACAGATACGCAGTATTTT
>.|.|TRBV5-8|TRBJ1-5
CASSLARVGDMLNQPQHF
TGTGCCAGCAGCTTGGCCAGGGTTGGAGATATGCTCAATCAGCCCCAGCATTTT
>.|.|TRBV21-1|TRBJ1-2
CASSNRQGQIGLYGYTF
TGTGCCAGCAGCAATCGTCAGGGGCAGATTGGCCTCTATGGCTACACCTTC
>TRBD1|once|TRBV11-2|TRBJ2-1
CASRGQGAFEQFF
TGTGCCAGCAGAGGGCAGGGGGCGTTTGAGCAGTTCTTC
>TRBD2|.|TRBV11-1|TRBJ2-5
CASSPQLAGLQETQYF
TGTGCCAGCAGCCCCCAGCTAGCGGGGTTACAAGAGACCCAGTACTTC
>.|.|TRBV2|TRBJ1-5
CASSPGLGGQPQHF
TGTGCCAGCAGCCCGGGATTAGGCGGTCAGCCCCAGCATTTT
>TRBD2|.|TRBV5-6|TRBJ2-7
CASSMGLGSEQYF
TGTGCCAGCAGCATGGGACTAGGCAGCGAGCAGTACTTC
>.|.|TRBV7-2|TRBJ1-5
CASSLAGGGTGQPQHF
TGTGCCAGCAGCTTAGCGGGGGGGGGTACCGGCCAGCCCCAGCATTTT
>TRBD2|.|TRBV4-3|TRBJ2-3
CASSQIAGGPSDTQYF
TGCGCCTCCTCCCAGATAGCGGGGGGGCCATCAGATACGCAGTATTTT
>TRBD2|once|TRBV10-2|TRBJ2-3
CASSEVLAGPDDTQYF
TGCGCCAGCAGTGAAGTGCTAGCGGGGCCCGACGATACGCAGTATTTT
>.|.|TRBV7-9|TRBJ1-1
CASSSRRDDSEAFF
TGTGCCAGCAGTTCCCGGCGGGACGACTCGGAAGCTTTCTTT
>TRBD1|.|TRBV7-9|TRBJ1-1
CASSPPTAGGMNTEAFF
TGTGCCAGCAGCCCCCCCACCGCAGGGGGCATGAACACTGAAGCTTTCTTT
>.|.|TRBV7-2|TRBJ2-1
CASSIILGATPYNEQFF
TGTGCCAGCAGCATAATACTGGGGGCTACCCCGTACAATGAGCAGTTCTTC
>.|.|TRBV7-9|TRBJ1-4
CAFEGGDNEKLFF
TGTGCCTTTGAGGGAGGGGATAATGAAAAACTGTTTTTT
>.|.|TRBV5-4|TRBJ2-7
CASSPDNSYEQYF
TGTGCCAGCAGCCCTGACAACTCCTACGAGCAGTACTTC
>TRBD1|.|TRBV12-5|TRBJ2-4
CASGLEIRDRGFPRLAKNIQYF
TGTGCTAGTGGTTTGGAAATCAGGGACAGGGGGTTTCCTCGATTAGCCAAAAACATTCAGTACTTC
>TRBD2|.|TRBV4-3|TRBJ2-1
CASSILGGNNNEQFF
TGCGCCAGCAGCATCTTGGGGGGGAATAACAATGAGCAGTTCTTC
>TRBD1|medium-sized|TRBV7-9|TRBJ1-2
CASSSGTGTGGSLGYTF
TGTGCCAGCAGCTCGGGGACCGGGACAGGGGGAAGTCTTGGCTACACCTTC
>TRBD1|.|TRBV5-6|TRBJ2-3
CASSSGTGGTDTQYF
TGTGCCAGCAGCTCCGGGACAGGGGGAACAGATACGCAGTATTTT
>.|.|TRBV27|TRBJ2-2
CASSQNTGELFF
TGTGCCAGCAGTCAAAACACCGGGGAGCTGTTTTTT
>.|few|TRBV27|TRBJ1-6
CASSWEVNSPLHF
TGTGCCAGCTCGTGGGAGGTTAATTCACCCCTCCACTTT
>TRBD1|.|TRBV25-1|TRBJ2-2
CASSDRDSRTGELFF
TGTGCCAGCAGTGATCGGGACAGCCGCACCGGGGAGCTGTTTTTT
>TRBD1|.|TRBV4-3|TRBJ1-1
CASSRGDSSTEAFF
TGCGCCAGCAGCCGAGGGGACAGCTCCACTGAAGCTTTCTTT
>TRBD2|.|TRBV18|TRBJ2-1
CASSASGGDEYNEQFF
TGTGCCAGCTCAGCTAGCGGGGGAGACGAATACAATGAGCAGTTCTTC
>TRBD2|few|TRBV6-1|TRBJ2-1
CASSATSGGADEQFF
TGTGCCAGCAGTGCGACTAGCGGGGGGGCCGATGAGCAGTTCTTC
>.|.|TRBV7-3|TRBJ2-4
CANSLTIRVSGAVGKNIQYF
TGTGCCAACAGCTTAACAATTCGGGTTTCCGGCGCAGTGGGCAAAAACATTCAGTACTTC
>.|medium-sized|TRBV6-4|TRBJ2-2
CASSESNGAGELFF
TGTGCCAGCAGTGAAAGCAACGGGGCCGGGGAGCTGTTTTTT
>TRBD1|.|TRBV5-1|TRBJ1-1
CASSQDRRSEAFF
TGCGCCAGCAGCCAGGACAGGCGGTCTGAAGCTTTCTTT
>TRBD1|.|TRBV12-5|TRBJ2-2
CASGGDRGLNTGELFF
TGTGCTAGTGGTGGGGACAGAGGCCTTAACACCGGGGAGCTGTTTTTT
>.|.|TRBV5-1|TRBJ1-1
CASSLSLTAMNTEAFF
TGCGCCAGCAGCTTGTCCCTGACAGCGATGAACACTGAAGCTTTCTTT
>.|.|TRBV7-2|TRBJ1-4
CASSLAPTTGPNEKLFF
TGTGCCAGCAGCTTAGCCCCCACGACAGGTCCAAATGAAAAACTGTTTTTT
>TRBD2|.|TRBV19|TRBJ2-7
CASSYGLDYEQYF
TGTGCCAGTAGTTACGGACTAGACTACGAGCAGTACTTC
>.|medium-sized|TRBV19|TRBJ2-7
CASRDGAEQYF
TGTGCCAGTCGGGATGGTGCCGAGCAGTACTTC
>.|.|TRBV29-1|TRBJ1-2
CSVEGSGFSYYGYTF
TGCAGCGTTGAGGGCAGCGGGTTCTCGTACTATGGCTACACCTTC
>.|.|TRBV27|TRBJ1-1
CASSPTDRNGAFF
TGTGCCAGCAGTCCCACTGATCGAAACGGAGCTTTCTTT
>TRBD1|.|TRBV7-9|TRBJ2-7
CASSPTTGTGSYEQYF
TGTGCCAGCAGCCCAACTACCGGGACAGGCTCCTACGAGCAGTACTTC
>TRBD1|.|TRBV6-5|TRBJ2-7
CASSYGTGTEQYF
TGTGCCAGCAGTTACGGGACAGGGACGGAGCAGTACTTC
>.|.|TRBV6-1|TRBJ1-4
CASSDQGRNEKLFF
TGTGCCAGCAGTGACCAGGGCCGAAATGAAAAACTGTTTTTT
>TRBD1|few|TRBV5-1|TRBJ2-7
CASSRGQGSYEQYF
TGCGCCAGCAGCCGGGGACAGGGCTCCTACGAGCAGTACTTC
>.|.|TRBV7-9|TRBJ2-3
CASSYQPLGQRTDTQYF
TGTGCCAGCAGCTACCAGCCCCTAGGACAGCGCACAGATACGCAGTATTTT